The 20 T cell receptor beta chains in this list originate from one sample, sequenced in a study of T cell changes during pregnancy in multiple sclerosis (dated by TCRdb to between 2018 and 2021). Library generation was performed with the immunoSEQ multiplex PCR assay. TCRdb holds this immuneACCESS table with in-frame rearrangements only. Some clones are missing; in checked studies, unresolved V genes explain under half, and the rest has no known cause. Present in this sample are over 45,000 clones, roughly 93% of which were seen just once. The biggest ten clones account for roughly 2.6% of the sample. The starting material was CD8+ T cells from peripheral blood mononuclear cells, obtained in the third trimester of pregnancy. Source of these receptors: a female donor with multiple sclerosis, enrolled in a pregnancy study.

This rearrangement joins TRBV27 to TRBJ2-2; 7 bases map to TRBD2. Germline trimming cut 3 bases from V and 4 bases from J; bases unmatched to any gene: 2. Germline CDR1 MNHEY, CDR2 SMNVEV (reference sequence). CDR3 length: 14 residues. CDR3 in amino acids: CASSLGGFTGELFF. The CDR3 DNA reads TGTGCCAGCAGTTTGGGAGGGTTCACCGGGGAGCTGTTTTTT.

Written as DNA, the CDR3 is TGTGCCAGTAGTATGGGACTAGCGGGAACAAATGAGCAGTTCTTC. Translation: CASSMGLAGTNEQFF. The rearrangement joins TRBV19 to TRBJ2-1; 13 bases line up with TRBD2. This CDR3 is built from 15 residues. The J segment lost 7 bases and the V segment lost 3 bases, leaving 3 bases of the junction unmatched. Germline V lookup: CDR1 LNHDA, CDR2 SQIVND (reference sequence).

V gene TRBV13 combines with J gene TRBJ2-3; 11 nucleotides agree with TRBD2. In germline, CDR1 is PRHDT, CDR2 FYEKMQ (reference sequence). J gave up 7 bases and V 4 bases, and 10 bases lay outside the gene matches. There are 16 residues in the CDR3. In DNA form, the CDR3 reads TGTGCCAGCAGCTCGAGACTAGCGGGACGAGACTATACGCAGTATTTT. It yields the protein CASSSRLAGRDYTQYF. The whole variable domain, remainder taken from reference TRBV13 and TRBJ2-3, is AAGVIQSPRHLIKEKRETATLKCYPIPRHDTVYWYQQGPGQDPQFLISFYEKMQSDKGSIPDRFSAQQFSDYHSELNMSSLELGDSALYFCASSSRLAGRDYTQYFGPGTRLTVL.

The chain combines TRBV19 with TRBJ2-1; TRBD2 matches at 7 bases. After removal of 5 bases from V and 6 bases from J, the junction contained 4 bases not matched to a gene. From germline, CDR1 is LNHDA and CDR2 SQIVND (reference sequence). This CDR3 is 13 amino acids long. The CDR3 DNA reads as TGTGCCAGTAGTCCAGGGACTACCAATGAGCAGTTCTTC. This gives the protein CASSPGTTNEQFF.

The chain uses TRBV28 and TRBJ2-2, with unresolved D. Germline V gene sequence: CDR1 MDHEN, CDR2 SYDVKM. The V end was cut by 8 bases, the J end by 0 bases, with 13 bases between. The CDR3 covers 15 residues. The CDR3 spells CASSSPGANTGELFF. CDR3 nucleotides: TGTGCCAGCTCTTCACCAGGCGCGAACACCGGGGAGCTGTTTTTT.

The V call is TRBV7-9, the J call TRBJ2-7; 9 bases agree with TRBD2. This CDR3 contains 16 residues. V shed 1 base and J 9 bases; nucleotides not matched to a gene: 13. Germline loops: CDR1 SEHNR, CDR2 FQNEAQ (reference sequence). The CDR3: CASSLDSSGRKGGQYF. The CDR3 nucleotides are TGTGCCAGCAGCTTAGACTCGAGCGGGAGGAAGGGCGGGCAGTACTTC.

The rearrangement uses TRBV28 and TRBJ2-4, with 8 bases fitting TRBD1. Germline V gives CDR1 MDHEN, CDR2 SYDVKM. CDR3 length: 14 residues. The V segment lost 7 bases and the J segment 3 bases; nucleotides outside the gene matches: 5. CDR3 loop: CASKDTGGKNIQYF. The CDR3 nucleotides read TGTGCCAGCAAAGACACAGGGGGCAAAAACATTCAGTACTTC.

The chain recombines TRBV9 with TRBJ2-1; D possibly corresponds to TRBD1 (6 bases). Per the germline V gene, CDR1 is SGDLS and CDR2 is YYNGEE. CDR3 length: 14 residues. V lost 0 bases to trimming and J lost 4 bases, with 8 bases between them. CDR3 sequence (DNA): TGTGCCAGCAGCGTAGGAGACAGGTACAATGAGCAGTTCTTC. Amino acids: CASSVGDRYNEQFF. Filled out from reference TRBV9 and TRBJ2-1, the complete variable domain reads DSGVTQTPKHLITATGQRVTLRCSPRSGDLSVYWYQQSLDQGLQFLIQYYNGEERAKGNILERFSAQQFPDLHSELNLSSLELGDSALYFCASSVGDRYNEQFFGPGTRLTVL.

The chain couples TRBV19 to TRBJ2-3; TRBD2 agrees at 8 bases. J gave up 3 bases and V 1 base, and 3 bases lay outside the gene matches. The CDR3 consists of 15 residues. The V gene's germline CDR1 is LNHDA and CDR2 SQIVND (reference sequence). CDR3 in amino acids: CASSIVGGRTDTQYF. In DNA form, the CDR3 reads TGTGCCAGTAGTATAGTGGGCGGGAGGACAGATACGCAGTATTTT.

In nucleotides, the CDR3 is TGTGCTAGTGGTGCTACTATTCAGGGTGTATGGGCAGATACGCAGTATTTT. Its protein is CASGATIQGVWADTQYF. This rearrangement joins TRBV12-5 to TRBJ2-3; D possibly corresponds to TRBD1 (5 bases). Between the trimmed V and J ends, which lost 5 bases and 4 bases, there was a span of 22 bases. The CDR3 consists of 17 residues. CDR1 and CDR2 from the germline V gene are LGHNT and FRNRAP.

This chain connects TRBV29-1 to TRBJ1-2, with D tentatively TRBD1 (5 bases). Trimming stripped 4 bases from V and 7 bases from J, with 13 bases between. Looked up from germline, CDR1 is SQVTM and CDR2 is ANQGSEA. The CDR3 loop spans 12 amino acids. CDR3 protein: CSVVSGKRGYTF. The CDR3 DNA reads TGCAGCGTTGTATCAGGGAAACGTGGCTACACCTTC. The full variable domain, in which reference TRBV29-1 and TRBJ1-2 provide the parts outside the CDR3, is SAVISQKPSRDICQRGTSLTIQCQVDSQVTMMFWYRQQPGQSLTLIATANQGSEATYESGFVIDKFPISRPNLTFSTLTVSNMSPEDSSIYLCSVVSGKRGYTFGSGTRLTVV.

In DNA, the CDR3 is TGTGCCAGCAGCAAAGGGATAACACGGCGGGCCCAAACTTCCTACGAGCAGTACTTC. Translated: CASSKGITRRAQTSYEQYF. This chain joins TRBV21-1 and TRBJ2-7; no check of the table's D call, TRBD2, against the DNA was made. TRBV21-1 is noted as a pseudogene. This CDR3 region has 19 residues.

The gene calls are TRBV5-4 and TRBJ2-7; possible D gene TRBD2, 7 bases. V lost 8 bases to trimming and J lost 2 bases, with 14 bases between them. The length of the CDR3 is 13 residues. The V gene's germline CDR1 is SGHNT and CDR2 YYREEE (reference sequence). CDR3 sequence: CASSGGATYEQYF. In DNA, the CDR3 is TGTGCCAGTAGTGGGGGGGCGACCTACGAGCAGTACTTC.

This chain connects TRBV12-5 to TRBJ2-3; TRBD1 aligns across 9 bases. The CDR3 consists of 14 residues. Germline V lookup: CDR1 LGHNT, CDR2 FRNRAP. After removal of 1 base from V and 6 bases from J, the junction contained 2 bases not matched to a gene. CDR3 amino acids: CASGLGQGVDTQYF. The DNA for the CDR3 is TGTGCTAGTGGTTTGGGACAGGGGGTGGATACGCAGTATTTT.

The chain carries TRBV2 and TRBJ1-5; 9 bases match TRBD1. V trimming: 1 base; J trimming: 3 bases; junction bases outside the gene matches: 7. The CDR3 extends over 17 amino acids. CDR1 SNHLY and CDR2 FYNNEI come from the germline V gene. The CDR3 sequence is CASSEVGQGFPNQPQHF. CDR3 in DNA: TGTGCCAGCAGTGAAGTGGGACAGGGATTCCCCAATCAGCCCCAGCATTTT.

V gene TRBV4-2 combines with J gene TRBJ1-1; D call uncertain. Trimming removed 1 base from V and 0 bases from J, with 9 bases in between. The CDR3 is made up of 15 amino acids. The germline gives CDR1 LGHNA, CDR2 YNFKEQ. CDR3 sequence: CASSQVSQMNTEAFF. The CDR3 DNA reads TGTGCCAGCAGCCAAGTTTCGCAGATGAACACTGAAGCTTTCTTT.

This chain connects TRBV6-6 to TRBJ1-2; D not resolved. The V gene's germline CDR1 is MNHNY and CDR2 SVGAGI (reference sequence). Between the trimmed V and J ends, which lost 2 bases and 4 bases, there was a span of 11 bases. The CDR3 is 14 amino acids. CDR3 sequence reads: CASSYQVTGYGYTF. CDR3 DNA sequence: TGTGCCAGCAGTTACCAGGTTACTGGCTATGGCTACACCTTC.

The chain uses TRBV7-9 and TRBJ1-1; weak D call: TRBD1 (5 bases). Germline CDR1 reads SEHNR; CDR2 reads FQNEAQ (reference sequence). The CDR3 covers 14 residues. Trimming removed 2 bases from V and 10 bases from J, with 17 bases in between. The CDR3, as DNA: TGTGCCAGCAGCTTACAGGGTTTAGTTGGTGGAGCTTTCTTT. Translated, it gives CASSLQGLVGGAFF.

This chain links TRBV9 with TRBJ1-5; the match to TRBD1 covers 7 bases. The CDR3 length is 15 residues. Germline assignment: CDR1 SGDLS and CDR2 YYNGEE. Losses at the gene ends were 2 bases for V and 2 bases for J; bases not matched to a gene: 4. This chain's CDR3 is CASSVGQGGNQPQHF. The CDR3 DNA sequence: TGTGCCAGCAGCGTCGGTCAGGGGGGCAATCAGCCCCAGCATTTT.

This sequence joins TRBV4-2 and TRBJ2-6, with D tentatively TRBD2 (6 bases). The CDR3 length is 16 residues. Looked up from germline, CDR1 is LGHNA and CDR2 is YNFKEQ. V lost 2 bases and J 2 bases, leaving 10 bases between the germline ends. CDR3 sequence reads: CASSQFLAAGANVLTF. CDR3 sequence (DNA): TGTGCCAGCAGCCAATTCTTAGCGGCTGGGGCCAACGTCCTGACTTTC.